The sequence of this T cell receptor (beta chain) was determined in a study of Tregs in tolerant kidney transplant recipients. About this clone: The antigen is undetermined.

The protocol was immunoSEQ multiplex PCR, while the TCRdb copy is restricted to in-frame clones and leaves out a portion. The repertoire holds over 60,000 clones, 84% seen once, with approximately 4% in the top ten. Whole-study results and caveats: Findings come from small patient numbers and require larger validation. Expanding Tregs on activated donor B cells appeared to best identify donor-specific TCRbeta clones.

Per the germline V gene, CDR1 is MNHEY and CDR2 is SMNVEV (reference sequence). Losses at the gene ends were 3 bases for V and 1 base for J; bases not matched to a gene: 5. This CDR3 contains 15 residues. The source of this sequence is a human donor in good health. Sequenced material: CD4+ T cells from blood. The genes are TRBV27 and TRBJ2-7, with 8 bases identical to TRBD2. The CDR3 DNA sequence: TGTGCCAGCAGTTTGGGGGGCGGGGGGTCCTACGAGCAGTACTTC. This codes for CASSLGGGGSYEQYF.